Listed below are T cell receptor beta chains from one sample, sequenced in a study of a mutant IDH1 vaccine in newly diagnosed glioma. These receptors have no known antigen. The method was immunoSEQ multiplex PCR; TCRdb's version includes in-frame clones alone and lacks a portion of them. Here the sample spans 73,000 or so clones, 84% being singletons. This sample comprised PBMCs, obtained from a glioma patient whose treatment included an IDH1 peptide vaccine. These receptors came from a man aged 18 to 30 with glioma. The CDR3 runs from the conserved cysteine through the conserved F or W.

J gene: TRBJ2-7
V gene: TRBV19
CDR3 length: 14
CDR3 protein: CASSAGQGSYEQYF

J gene: TRBJ1-1
V gene: TRBV19
CDR3 length: 14
CDR3 protein: CASIGGAVDTEAFF

J gene: TRBJ2-5
V gene: TRBV5-1
CDR3 length: 16
CDR3 protein: CASSRLLTGEGETQYF

J gene: TRBJ1-2
V gene: TRBV15
CDR3 length: 14
CDR3 protein: CATSRDRVGYGYTF

J gene: TRBJ2-7
V gene: TRBV9
CDR3 length: 15
CDR3 protein: CASSPTPEGRYEQYF

J gene: TRBJ2-7
V gene: TRBV5-1
CDR3 length: 14
CDR3 protein: CASSLTTTTYEQYF

J gene: TRBJ1-1
V gene: TRBV7-3
CDR3 length: 17
CDR3 protein: CASSLTPALPVDTEAFF

J gene: TRBJ2-7
V gene: TRBV18
CDR3 length: 14
CDR3 protein: CASSPATGGSVKYF

J gene: TRBJ2-2
V gene: TRBV19
CDR3 length: 15
CDR3 protein: CASSINPLNTGELFF

J gene: TRBJ1-2
V gene: TRBV5-6
CDR3 length: 15
CDR3 protein: CASSSDRGLNYGYTF

J gene: TRBJ1-6
V gene: TRBV18
CDR3 length: 13
CDR3 protein: CASSPTDNSPLHF

J gene: TRBJ1-5
V gene: TRBV15
CDR3 length: 19
CDR3 protein: CATSGGTAVDLTSNQPQHF

J gene: TRBJ2-3
V gene: TRBV6-1
CDR3 length: 13
CDR3 protein: CASSFRVADTQYF

J gene: TRBJ1-4
V gene: TRBV4-3
CDR3 length: 20
CDR3 protein: CASSQEILLGTGPSDEKLFF

J gene: TRBJ2-7
V gene: TRBV25-1
CDR3 length: 15
CDR3 protein: CASSEAGGQPYEQYF

J gene: TRBJ2-3
V gene: TRBV29-1
CDR3 length: 12
CDR3 protein: CSVVEWRDTQYF

J gene: TRBJ1-2
V gene: TRBV6-5
CDR3 length: 13
CDR3 protein: CASSYGWMKGYTF

J gene: TRBJ1-1
V gene: TRBV5-6
CDR3 length: 13
CDR3 protein: CASSLLKNTEAFF

J gene: TRBJ2-1
V gene: TRBV4-3
CDR3 length: 17
CDR3 protein: CASSKASVRGVYNEQFF

J gene: TRBJ2-1
V gene: TRBV9
CDR3 length: 15
CDR3 protein: CASSVEGGAYNEQFF

J gene: TRBJ1-1
V gene: TRBV6-6
CDR3 length: 14
CDR3 protein: CASSPGTRLSGAFF

J gene: TRBJ2-7
V gene: TRBV10-1
CDR3 length: 16
CDR3 protein: CASSEPSRDRPGEQYF

J gene: TRBJ1-2
V gene: TRBV5-6
CDR3 length: 12
CDR3 protein: CASLSSSDGYTF

J gene: TRBJ1-1
V gene: TRBV4-2
CDR3 length: 16
CDR3 protein: CASSPPLGQGYTEAFF

J gene: TRBJ1-2
V gene: TRBV6-1
CDR3 length: 16
CDR3 protein: CASSEIPSMDSYGYTF

J gene: TRBJ2-4
V gene: TRBV7-2
CDR3 length: 18
CDR3 protein: CASSFGQGGSSVKNIQYF

J gene: TRBJ2-2
V gene: TRBV6-1
CDR3 length: 16
CDR3 protein: CASSEKGGANTGELFF

J gene: TRBJ2-5
V gene: TRBV18
CDR3 length: 15
CDR3 protein: CASSPPSGTTETQYF

J gene: TRBJ1-5
V gene: TRBV4-2
CDR3 length: 16
CDR3 protein: CASSTGDQGIDQPQHF

J gene: TRBJ2-7
V gene: TRBV5-8
CDR3 length: 13
CDR3 protein: CASSLAGFREQYF

J gene: TRBJ1-1
V gene: TRBV5-1
CDR3 length: 16
CDR3 protein: CASSLAEDIMNTEAFF

J gene: TRBJ1-3
V gene: TRBV18
CDR3 length: 17
CDR3 protein: CASSPRNGQGGGNTIYF

J gene: TRBJ1-5
V gene: TRBV30
CDR3 length: 14
CDR3 protein: CAWSRSGTSQPQHF

J gene: TRBJ1-5
V gene: TRBV27
CDR3 length: 15
CDR3 protein: CASSSGRSGNQPQHF

J gene: TRBJ1-3
V gene: TRBV12-5
CDR3 length: 15
CDR3 protein: CASGFSGNSGNTIYF

J gene: TRBJ1-5
V gene: TRBV30
CDR3 length: 13
CDR3 protein: CAWSVRGGQPQHF

J gene: TRBJ1-1
V gene: TRBV18
CDR3 length: 17
CDR3 protein: CASSPLRAGGGITEAFF

J gene: TRBJ2-5
V gene: TRBV28
CDR3 length: 15
CDR3 protein: CASSFLGGAGETQYF

J gene: TRBJ1-3
V gene: TRBV6-5
CDR3 length: 15
CDR3 protein: CASSYSGGSGNTIYF

J gene: TRBJ2-2
V gene: TRBV5-5
CDR3 length: 14
CDR3 protein: CASSLVQTTGELFF

J gene: TRBJ1-1
V gene: TRBV7-2
CDR3 length: 14
CDR3 protein: CASSLYTVNTEAFF

J gene: TRBJ2-6
V gene: TRBV19
CDR3 length: 19
CDR3 protein: CASSPQRGTAYSGANVLTF